This T cell receptor beta chain was identified during a study of blood T cell repertoires in COVID-19. All exposed participants met a person with COVID-19 within 2 weeks before entering the study. Per the study methods: Using reference gene primer amplification, nucleated cell counts were estimated. Profiling relied on immunoSEQ multiplex PCR, and the TCRdb table lists in-frame clones only, not all of them. V, J and clone size reflect that table, while D and trimming were determined from the DNA. The table shows 300,000 or so clones, with under 90% occurring only once. Sequenced sample: PBMCs or T cells enriched from blood (not recorded which). The sequence was collected from a woman in her fifties or sixties who had been exposed to COVID-19.

Here the CDR3 reads CASSRVLRGNTIYF. The CDR3 nucleotides are TGTGCCAGCAGTCGGGTCCTTAGGGGAAACACCATATATTTT. This chain connects TRBV28 to TRBJ1-3; D is unclear. V lost 5 bases to trimming and J lost 4 bases, with 12 bases between them. CDR1 MDHEN and CDR2 SYDVKM come from the germline V gene. This CDR3 has 14 residues.